The 9 T cell receptor delta chains below were found in one sample sequenced in a study of gamma-delta T cells after stem cell transplantation. TCRdb re-called the RT-PCR reads via CATT. Seen here are 3,000 to 4,000 delta-chain clones, 1.5% to 2.5% observed once, and the top ten hold more than 10%. Sequencing input: gamma-delta T cells. The receptors derive from a human donor. It is not recorded whose cells these are; they may come from a transplant donor.

This clone was counted between two and nine times. Since a much larger clone is just one base distant, this may be a read error. The chain combines TRDV2 with TRDJ3; 11 nucleotides align to TRDD3. Germline V gene data show CDR1 as GEAIGNYY and CDR2 as EKD. The CDR3 has 23 amino acids. Germline trimming cut 3 bases from V and 0 bases from J; bases unmatched to any gene: 18. The CDR3 coding sequence is TGTGCCTGTGACGCGGGATGCTGGGGGATACAAGACGGAGGCTCCTGGGACACCCGACAGATGTTTTTC. Translation gives CACDAGCWGIQDGGSWDTRQMFF.

Of note for this clone: Translating this DNA gives a protein that differs at residue 11 from the TCRdb one, which belongs to a much larger clone; a read error is likely, and the protein shown is this translation. The rearrangement joins TRDV2 to TRDJ1, with unresolved D. Germline V gene sequence: CDR1 GEAIGNYY, CDR2 EKD. The CDR3 loop spans 18 amino acids. V gave up 2 bases and J gave up 0 bases, with 21 bases separating them. CDR3 region: CACDNIVGNGKNTDKLIF. The CDR3 region has the DNA TGTGCCTGTGACAATATTGTAGGGAACGGGAAGAACACCGATAAACTCATCTTT.

By frequency in the sample, this clone is medium-sized. The V gene is TRDV2, the J gene TRDJ1; D unclear. The CDR3 is 14 residues long. The ends were cut back, 3 bases at V and 5 bases at J, with 15 bases in the middle. Germline V gene lookup returns CDR1 GEAIGNYY and CDR2 EKD. The DNA of the CDR3 is TGTGCCTGTGACCCCTTAGCGCTCGCTGATAAACTCATCTTT. Residues: CACDPLALADKLIF.

This clone was seen a few times. The same CDR3 arises from other DNA sequences in this sample as well. The gene calls are TRDV2 and TRDJ1, with 7 bases aligning to TRDD3. The germline CDR1 and CDR2 sequences are GEAIGNYY and EKD. The J segment lost 1 base and the V segment lost 4 bases, leaving 11 bases of the junction unmatched. CDR3 size: 16 residues. CDR3 sequence (DNA): TGTGCCTGTGAGCCGATGGGGGACACGCCCACCGATAAACTCATCTTT. It codes for CACEPMGDTPTDKLIF.

The chain links TRDV2 to TRDJ3; TRDD3 matches 8 bases. V trimming: 0 bases; J trimming: 0 bases; junction bases outside the gene matches: 9. Germline V gene sequence: CDR1 GEAIGNYY, CDR2 EKD. There are 20 residues in the CDR3. The CDR3 loop is CACDTMTGGASSWDTRQMFF. The CDR3, as DNA: TGTGCCTGTGACACCATGACTGGGGGTGCTAGCTCCTGGGACACCCGACAGATGTTTTTC.

Notes on this clone: At the DNA level, this CDR3 is encoded by other sequences in the same sample as well. This chain connects TRDV1 to TRDJ1; 7 bases line up with TRDD3. The germline V gene encodes CDR1 TSWWSYY and CDR2 QGS. This CDR3 contains 24 residues. J gave up 0 bases and V 5 bases, and 33 bases lay outside the gene matches. CDR3 region: CALGSPDHIVLGFLPLSYTDKLIF. The CDR3 DNA reads TGTGCTCTTGGGTCCCCAGACCATATCGTACTGGGGTTTCTCCCCCTCTCGTACACCGATAAACTCATCTTT.

The gene calls are TRDV1 and TRDJ1; 9 bases fit TRDD3. The CDR3 contains 22 residues. J gave up 0 bases and V 2 bases, and 22 bases lay outside the gene matches. The germline V gene encodes CDR1 TSWWSYY and CDR2 QGS. The CDR3 sequence: CALGEFIRNRTGGNHYTDKLIF. CDR3 DNA: TGTGCTCTTGGGGAATTTATCCGGAATCGTACTGGGGGAAACCACTACACCGATAAACTCATCTTT.

As to this clone: Other DNA variants within this sample encode the same CDR3. This chain joins TRDV2 and TRDJ3; 12 nucleotides line up with TRDD3. V shed 0 bases, J shed 10 bases, and the junction held 9 bases outside the gene matches. Germline CDR1 is GEAIGNYY and CDR2 is EKD. The length of the CDR3 is 18 residues. The CDR3 coding sequence is TGTGCCTGTGACACCTTACTGGGGGATACCGCGGAAACCCGACAGATGTTTTTC. Translating gives CACDTLLGDTAETRQMFF.

This clone was counted a few times. With a much larger clone just one base away, this may be a read error. Other nucleotide sequences from this sample produce the same CDR3. CDR3: CACDLLGKRRTDKLIF. The DNA for the CDR3 is TGTGCCTGTGATCTGCTGGGGAAAAGGCGTACCGATAAACTCATTTTT. V and J are TRDV2 and TRDJ1; TRDD3 might be the D (6 bases). Germline assignment: CDR1 GEAIGNYY and CDR2 EKD. This CDR3 spans 16 amino acids.